These 9 T cell receptor beta chains were sequenced from one sample in a study of identical twins. Each CDR3 protein is one row after TCRdb ran MiXCR on the 5' RACE reads. The data show roughly 1.6 million distinct CDR3 sequences, under 35% seen once. Material for sequencing was cord blood. The receptors here all came from a newborn girl in good health.

This sequence joins TRBV7-9 and TRBJ1-2; TRBD1 matches at 8 bases. V was clipped by 6 bases and J by 6 bases; unmatched bases: 6. CDR1 SEHNR and CDR2 FQNEAQ come from the germline V gene (reference sequence). The CDR3 spans 13 residues. CDR3 residues: CASRTRGLDGYTF. CDR3 sequence (DNA): TGTGCCAGCAGGACCAGGGGGCTCGATGGCTACACCTTC. Based on the CDR3 plus reference TRBV7-9 and TRBJ1-2, the full variable domain is DTGVSQNPRHKITKRGQNVTFRCDPISEHNRLYWYRQTLGQGPEFLTYFQNEAQLEKSRLLSDRFSAERPKGSFSTLEIQRTEQGDSAMYLCASRTRGLDGYTFGSGTRLTVV.

The chain is built from TRBV20-1 and TRBJ2-3; D may be TRBD1 or TRBD2 (5 bases each). This CDR3 is 12 amino acids long. V was shortened by 3 bases and J by 7 bases, with 11 bases between the two germline ends. CDR1 is DFQATT, CDR2 SNEGSKA, per germline (reference sequence). CDR3 DNA sequence: TGCAGTGCTAGCGGGGCTTGGTATACGCAGTATTTT. This codes for CSASGAWYTQYF.

This clonotype was seen only a few times. V usage is TRBV2 and J usage is TRBJ2-1; no reliable D call. Looked up from germline, CDR1 is SNHLY and CDR2 is FYNNEI. V lost 1 base and J lost 15, with 10 bases in between. CDR3 length: 11 amino acids. The CDR3 sequence: CASSEDSIRFF. CDR3 in DNA: TGTGCCAGCAGTGAAGATTCAATAAGGTTCTTC.

This clonotype occurred a few times. The chain recombines TRBV6-1 with TRBJ1-5; 7 nucleotides align to TRBD1. The V gene end was trimmed by 3 bases and the J gene end by 5 bases; junction bases not matched to a gene: 7. Germline V gene data show CDR1 as MNHNS and CDR2 as SASEGT. The CDR3 totals 15 residues. The CDR3 here is CASSDIDRVHQPQHF. CDR3 bases: TGTGCCAGCAGTGATATAGACAGGGTCCATCAGCCCCAGCATTTT.

This chain connects TRBV15 to TRBJ2-1; D possibly uses TRBD1 or TRBD2 (5 bases each). The CDR3 totals 15 residues. V lost 1 base and J 2 bases, leaving 9 bases between the germline ends. In germline, CDR1 is LNHNV, CDR2 YYDKDF (reference sequence). The CDR3 DNA reads TGTGCCACCAGCAGAGCCGGGACCACCTACAATGAGCAGTTCTTC. Amino acid sequence: CATSRAGTTYNEQFF.

This sequence joins TRBV20-1 and TRBJ1-1; no firm D call. CDR3 length: 16 amino acids. The germline V and J ends were trimmed by 0 bases and 1 base, with 15 bases remaining between them. Germline V gene data show CDR1 as DFQATT and CDR2 as SNEGSKA (reference sequence). This CDR3 reads CSARDGSQQSNTEAFF. The CDR3 coding sequence is TGCAGTGCTAGAGATGGGAGTCAACAGTCGAACACTGAAGCTTTCTTT.

The J gene is TRBJ2-1, the V gene TRBV20-1, with 8 bases matching TRBD2. J gave up 8 bases and V 1 base, and 10 bases lay outside the gene matches. This CDR3 is 15 amino acids long. Germline CDR1 and CDR2: DFQATT and SNEGSKA (reference sequence). CDR3 nucleotides: TGCAGTGCTAGAGGAGTAGCGGGAATAATCCATGAGCAGTTCTTC. Translated, it gives CSARGVAGIIHEQFF.

The CDR3 spells CASSWDRGQTQYF. CDR3 DNA: TGTGCCAGCAGTTGGGACAGGGGGCAGACCCAGTACTTC. This chain uses TRBV28 with TRBJ2-7; the match to TRBD1 covers 12 bases. The closer fit of TRBJ2-5 to the DNA end suggests the J call may be wrong. This CDR3 is 13 amino acids long. Germline V gives CDR1 MDHEN, CDR2 SYDVKM.

The chain has TRBV27 and TRBJ2-1, with D maybe TRBD2 (6 bases). Between the trimmed V and J ends, which lost 3 bases and 7 bases, there was a span of 16 bases. In germline, CDR1 is MNHEY, CDR2 SMNVEV (reference sequence). The CDR3 runs to 15 residues. In nucleotides, the CDR3 is TGTGCCAGCAGTTTCTGGCTAGCGAGCTTAAATGAGCAGTTCTTC. Translated, it gives CASSFWLASLNEQFF.